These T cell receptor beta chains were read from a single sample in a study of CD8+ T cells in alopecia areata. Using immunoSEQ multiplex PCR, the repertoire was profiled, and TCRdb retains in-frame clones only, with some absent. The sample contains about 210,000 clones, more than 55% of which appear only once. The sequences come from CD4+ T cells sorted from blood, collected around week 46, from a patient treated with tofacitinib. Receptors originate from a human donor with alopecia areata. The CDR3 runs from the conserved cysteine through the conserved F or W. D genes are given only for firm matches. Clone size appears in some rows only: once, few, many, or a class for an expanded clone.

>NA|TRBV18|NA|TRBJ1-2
CASSPDSGSYGYTF
TGTGCCAGCTCACCGGACAGCGGGTCCTATGGCTACACCTTC
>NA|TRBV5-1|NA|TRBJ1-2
CASSLSESYGYTF
TGCGCCAGCAGCTTGTCGGAGTCGTATGGCTACACCTTC
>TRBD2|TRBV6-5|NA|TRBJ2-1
CASSFGAGGHNEQFF
TGTGCCAGCAGTTTTGGAGCGGGGGGGCATAATGAGCAGTTCTTC
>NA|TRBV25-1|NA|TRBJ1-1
CASSDGQLANTEAFF
TGTGCCAGCAGTGACGGACAACTTGCGAACACTGAAGCTTTCTTT
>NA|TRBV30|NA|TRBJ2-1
CAWSTKLEQFF
TGTGCCTGGTCGACCAAGCTAGAGCAGTTCTTC
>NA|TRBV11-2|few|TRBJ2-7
CASSGVYEQYF
TGTGCCAGCAGCGGGGTCTACGAGCAGTACTTC
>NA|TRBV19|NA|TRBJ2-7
CASTPGDGSSYEQYF
TGTGCCAGTACCCCGGGGGACGGGAGCTCCTACGAGCAGTACTTC
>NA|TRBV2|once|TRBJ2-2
CASSTGRGADGELFF
TGTGCCAGCAGTACAGGGCGAGGGGCGGACGGGGAGCTGTTTTTT
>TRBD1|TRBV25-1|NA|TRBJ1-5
CASSQTGEGQPQHF
TGTGCCAGCAGTCAAACAGGGGAGGGTCAGCCCCAGCATTTT
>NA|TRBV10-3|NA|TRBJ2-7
CAISEQAKRREQYF
TGTGCCATCAGTGAACAGGCCAAACGTCGCGAGCAGTACTTC
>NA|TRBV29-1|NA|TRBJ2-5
CSVVLAHQETQYF
TGCAGCGTTGTGTTGGCACACCAAGAGACCCAGTACTTC
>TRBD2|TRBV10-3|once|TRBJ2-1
CAIMASGGYYNEQFF
TGTGCCATCATGGCTAGCGGGGGGTACTACAATGAGCAGTTCTTC
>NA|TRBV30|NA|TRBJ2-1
CASQDSEQFF
TGTGCCTCCCAGGACTCCGAGCAGTTCTTC
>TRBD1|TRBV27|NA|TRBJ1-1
CASRAVKGQGNMNTEAFF
TGTGCCAGCAGAGCAGTGAAAGGACAGGGAAACATGAACACTGAAGCTTTCTTT
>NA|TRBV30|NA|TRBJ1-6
CAWSSTGNNSPLHF
TGTGCCTGGAGTTCAACAGGAAATAATTCACCCCTCCACTTT
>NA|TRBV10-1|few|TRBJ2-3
CASSERGQPDTQYF
TGCGCCAGCTCAGAGCGGGGACAGCCAGATACGCAGTATTTT